These 25 T cell receptor beta chains were sequenced from one sample in a study of T cell responses to AZD1222 COVID-19 vaccine. The assay was immunoSEQ multiplex PCR, and TCRdb's table has in-frame clones only and misses some. The sample records some 100,000 clones, about 89% being singletons. The specimen comprised peripheral blood, sampled 28 days after the second AZD1222 dose. These receptors came from an adult who received the AZD1222 COVID-19 vaccine.

J is TRBJ1-1 and V is TRBV15; tentatively, D is TRBD1 (6 bases). The germline V gene encodes CDR1 LNHNV and CDR2 YYDKDF (reference sequence). V was trimmed by 0 bases and J by 5 bases, leaving 13 bases between them. The CDR3 is 15 amino acids. Here the CDR3 DNA reads TGTGCCACCAGCAGAGAGCGGGGGGCAGGAACTGAAGCTTTCTTT. Translating it yields CATSRERGAGTEAFF.

The CDR3 region has the DNA TGTGCCAGCAGTGCAGATAGCAATCAGCCCCAGCATTTT. Residues: CASSADSNQPQHF. The chain uses TRBV2 and TRBJ1-5; the D is unclear. This CDR3 is 13 amino acids long. With 4 bases removed from V and 0 bases from J, the gap between germline ends came to 4 bases. Per the germline V gene, CDR1 is SNHLY and CDR2 is FYNNEI.

This chain connects TRBV6-5 to TRBJ2-7; tentative D call: TRBD2 (5 bases). Germline V CDR1 and CDR2: MNHEY, SVGAGI. V was clipped by 4 bases and J by 2 bases, with 12 bases between them. The CDR3 has 14 residues. Here the CDR3 DNA reads TGTGCCAGCAGTTCCGGCGTGGGAGCCTACGAGCAGTACTTC. Protein product: CASSSGVGAYEQYF.

J is TRBJ1-6 and V is TRBV7-2; 9 bases agree with TRBD1. CDR1 is SGHTA, CDR2 FQGNSA, per germline. The CDR3 is 16 amino acids. With 5 bases clipped from V and 10 bases from J, the junction kept 12 bases outside the gene matches. The CDR3 DNA reads TGTGCCAGCAGCCCTAGCTCCACAGGGGGCGAGTCACCCCTCCACTTT. This gives the protein CASSPSSTGGESPLHF.

V is TRBV7-3 and J is TRBJ2-7; no clear D. Between the trimmed V and J ends, which lost 4 bases and 0 bases, there was a span of 7 bases. Germline V gene sequence: CDR1 SGHTA, CDR2 FQGTGA. The CDR3 runs to 13 residues. The CDR3: CASSSPSSYEQYF. The CDR3 nucleotides are TGTGCCAGCAGCTCCCCCAGCTCCTACGAGCAGTACTTC.

The chain carries TRBV18 and TRBJ2-7, with 7 bases identical to TRBD2. The trim removed 2 bases at V and 2 bases at J, leaving 12 bases unmatched. The CDR3 is made up of 17 amino acids. CDR1 and CDR2 (germline): KGHSH, LQKENI. For the CDR3, the DNA is TGTGCCAGCTCACCAAGTATAGCGGGCGTGTATGCCTACGAGCAGTACTTC. Its translation: CASSPSIAGVYAYEQYF.

DNA for the CDR3: TGTGCCAGCTCACACAGGGGAACTCTGAACACTGAAGCTTTCTTT. Its translation: CASSHRGTLNTEAFF. The rearrangement links TRBV18 to TRBJ1-1, with 7 bases matching TRBD1. In germline, CDR1 is KGHSH, CDR2 LQKENI. J was trimmed by 0 bases and V by 4 bases; bases with no gene match: 5. This CDR3 comprises 15 residues.

The chain joins TRBV14 to TRBJ2-5; perhaps TRBD1 as D (6 bases). The germline V and J ends were trimmed by 0 bases and 5 bases, with 25 bases remaining between them. This CDR3 contains 19 residues. CDR1 SGHDN and CDR2 FVKESK come from the germline V gene. CDR3 DNA: TGTGCCAGCAGCCAAGATCCAAAGCTTAGGACAGCTTTCTGGGAGACCCAGTACTTC. It encodes CASSQDPKLRTAFWETQYF. Together with reference TRBV14 and TRBJ2-5, the CDR3 gives the full variable domain: EAGVTQFPSHSVIEKGQTVTLRCDPISGHDNLYWYRRVMGKEIKFLLHFVKESKQDESGMPNNRFLAERTGGTYSTLKVQPAELEDSGVYFCASSQDPKLRTAFWETQYFGPGTRLLVL.

The V and J genes are TRBV7-9 and TRBJ1-2, with D unclear. The germline CDR1 and CDR2 sequences are SEHNR and FQNEAQ (reference sequence). Trimming removed 2 bases at V and 4 bases at J, with 8 bases between. The CDR3 spans 13 residues. CDR3 sequence (DNA): TGTGCCAGCAGCTTATCGTCGGCCTATGGCTACACCTTC. Protein product: CASSLSSAYGYTF.

The rearrangement links TRBV23-1 to TRBJ2-7; 7 bases agree with TRBD1. TRBV23-1 is annotated as an ORF whose role is uncertain. V lost 10 bases and J lost 6; bases outside the gene matches: 12. The CDR3 runs 13 residues. In DNA, the CDR3 is TGCGCCAACAAACAGGGGCCCCGCGGCGAGCAGTACTTC. Translated, it gives CANKQGPRGEQYF.

The chain couples TRBV9 to TRBJ2-3; 9 positions agree with TRBD1. Germline values: CDR1 SGDLS, CDR2 YYNGEE. After removal of 0 bases from V and 5 bases from J, the junction contained 1 base not matched to a gene. This CDR3 region has 14 residues. CDR3 loop: CASSVDRGRDTQYF. DNA of the CDR3: TGTGCCAGCAGCGTAGACAGGGGGCGAGATACGCAGTATTTT.

J is TRBJ2-3 and V is TRBV6-5; perhaps TRBD2 as D (6 bases). V was shortened by 4 bases and J by 4 bases, with 15 bases between the two germline ends. CDR1 and CDR2 (germline): MNHEY, SVGAGI. The length of the CDR3 is 15 residues. In DNA form, the CDR3 reads TGTGCCAGCAGTTCAGTCGGGGGATACTCAGATACGCAGTATTTT. Translated: CASSSVGGYSDTQYF.

This chain connects TRBV7-8 to TRBJ1-2, with D possibly TRBD1 on 5 matching bases. Germline V gene sequence: CDR1 SGHVS, CDR2 FQNEAQ. CDR3 size: 13 residues. CDR3 coding DNA: TGTGCTATCTTCTCGACAGCCCGTTGGGGCTACACCTTC. Translation gives CAIFSTARWGYTF.

A single count supports this clone. The chain carries TRBV12-5 and TRBJ2-1; 7 nucleotides align to TRBD1. CDR3 length: 15 residues. V lost 0 bases to trimming and J lost 7 bases; unmatched junction nucleotides: 6. Germline V gives CDR1 LGHNT, CDR2 FRNRAP. The CDR3 coding sequence is TGTGCTAGTGGTTTGGTACGGGCAGGGGGAAATGAGCAGTTCTTC. Translation: CASGLVRAGGNEQFF.

The chain combines TRBV13 with TRBJ2-7, with 7 nucleotides matching TRBD1. V shed 5 bases and J 2 bases; nucleotides not matched to a gene: 3. The CDR3 has 13 residues. Germline CDR1 PRHDT, CDR2 FYEKMQ (reference sequence). CDR3 sequence (DNA): TGTGCCAGCAGCGGGGGACAGACCTACGAGCAGTACTTC. Protein: CASSGGQTYEQYF.

The chain uses TRBV5-1 and TRBJ2-3; 8 bases agree with TRBD2. This CDR3 has 16 amino acids. The trim removed 3 bases at V and 3 bases at J, leaving 9 bases unmatched. Germline V CDR1 and CDR2: SGHRS, YFSETQ. CDR3 sequence: CASSSNPGLGTDTQYF. In nucleotides, the CDR3 is TGCGCCAGCAGCTCAAACCCGGGACTAGGAACAGATACGCAGTATTTT.

This clone was seen only once. This chain connects TRBV6-1 to TRBJ2-1; D is unresolved. The CDR3 runs to 12 residues. Per the germline V gene, CDR1 is MNHNS and CDR2 is SASEGT. V was trimmed by 3 bases and J by 6 bases, leaving 6 bases between them. CDR3 coding DNA: TGTGCCAGCAGTGATGGTCTCAATGAGCAGTTCTTC. It yields the protein CASSDGLNEQFF.

The genes are TRBV28 and TRBJ2-7, with D maybe TRBD2 (7 bases). CDR1 and CDR2 (germline): MDHEN, SYDVKM. This CDR3 is built from 16 residues. Trimming took off 6 bases at V and 0 bases at J, with 18 bases between the two ends. The DNA for the CDR3 is TGTGCCAGCAGGACCCCTACAGGGAGGGGCTCCTACGAGCAGTACTTC. This translates into CASRTPTGRGSYEQYF.

This clone is a singleton in its sample. In DNA form, the CDR3 reads TGTGCCAGCAGTCCCATGAGGAGCTCTGGAAACACCATATATTTT. This translates into CASSPMRSSGNTIYF. The rearrangement joins TRBV27 to TRBJ1-3; D unresolved. V was shortened by 5 bases and J by 0 bases, with 11 bases between the two germline ends. This CDR3 comprises 15 residues. CDR1 and CDR2 (germline): MNHEY, SMNVEV (reference sequence).

V usage is TRBV6-6 and J usage is TRBJ2-7; 8 positions match TRBD1. The CDR3 loop spans 14 amino acids. The V segment lost 0 bases and the J segment 7 bases; nucleotides outside the gene matches: 5. Germline V gene sequence: CDR1 MNHNY, CDR2 SVGAGI (reference sequence). The CDR3 sequence is CASSYSPGTGEQYF. The DNA of the CDR3 is TGTGCCAGCAGTTACTCTCCCGGGACAGGTGAGCAGTACTTC.

J is TRBJ1-1 and V is TRBV5-4, with 8 bases aligning to TRBD1. Trimming cost V 4 bases and J 5 bases; bases outside gene matches: 7. CDR1 SGHNT and CDR2 YYREEE come from the germline V gene (reference sequence). The CDR3 totals 14 residues. The CDR3 loop is CASSPGQGVTEAFF. The CDR3 nucleotides read TGTGCCAGCAGCCCAGGACAGGGAGTGACTGAAGCTTTCTTT.

The chain links TRBV5-1 to TRBJ1-4, with TRBD1 matching over 7 bases. Germline V gene data show CDR1 as SGHRS and CDR2 as YFSETQ. The CDR3 extends over 14 amino acids. The trim removed 5 bases at V and 2 bases at J, leaving 3 bases unmatched. CDR3 in DNA: TGCGCCAGCAGGCAGGGGGTCACTAATGAAAAACTGTTTTTT. Protein: CASRQGVTNEKLFF.

The chain is built from TRBV7-8 and TRBJ1-1; D might be TRBD1 (6 bases). The CDR3 contains 16 residues. V lost 3 bases and J lost 1, with 15 bases in between. The V gene's germline CDR1 is SGHVS and CDR2 FQNEAQ. DNA for the CDR3: TGTGCCAGCAGCTTCCGGGCAGGGGCGGGGAACACTGAAGCTTTCTTT. Amino acids: CASSFRAGAGNTEAFF.

The J gene is TRBJ1-2, the V gene TRBV4-3; maybe TRBD1 (6 bases). This CDR3 comprises 14 residues. The V gene's germline CDR1 is LGHNA and CDR2 YSLEER. V was pared by 3 bases and J by 4 bases, with 12 bases between. CDR3 in amino acids: CASSHIQGGYGYTF. CDR3 nucleotide sequence: TGCGCCAGCAGCCATATACAGGGCGGCTATGGCTACACCTTC.

The rearrangement joins TRBV21-1 to TRBJ2-7; the table's TRBD1 call for D was not verified on the DNA. TRBV21-1 corresponds to a pseudogene. The CDR3 consists of 18 residues. CDR3 sequence reads: CASSGRDSNLLASYEQYF. DNA for the CDR3: TGTGCCAGCAGCGGCCGGGACAGTAACCTACTAGCCAGCTACGAGCAGTACTTC.